The present T cell receptor (beta chain) was sequenced within a study of T-cell reconstitution after alpha-beta-depleted transplantation in children. Study-wide points: By one year post-transplant, T-cell counts and diversity largely arose from T cells that were newly produced. Alpha-beta T cells about two months after transplant reportedly derived from several hundred expanded graft clones.

V dropped 4 bases and J dropped 6; count of bases not matched to a gene: 6. The CDR3 is 12 amino acids. The V gene's germline CDR1 is DFQATT and CDR2 SNEGSKA (reference sequence). The sample holds one count of this clonotype. Its target is unknown. The library targeted TCRbeta and was prepared with unique molecular identifiers. MiXCR, run by TCRdb on the PCR reads, gives a single entry per CDR3 protein. Of approximately 270,000 distinct CDR3 sequences in the sample, roughly a quarter are singletons; the top ten hold around 4.8%. V gene TRBV20-1 combines with J gene TRBJ2-7; 7 bases agree with TRBD1. The TCR was taken from a female patient aged 2-9 years who had a stem cell transplant for congenital amegakaryocytic thrombocytopenia, so the T cells may come from the graft donor. Sequenced material: PBMCs, mostly from graft donor cells, taken 360 days after TCRalphabeta/CD19-depleted stem cell transplant. The CDR3 region is CSATGQAIEQYF. The CDR3 coding sequence is TGCAGTGCTACAGGACAGGCCATCGAGCAGTACTTC.